A selection of T cell receptor beta chains follows, all from one sample in a study of blood T cell repertoires in COVID-19. Profiling relied on immunoSEQ multiplex PCR, and the TCRdb table lists in-frame clones only, not all of them. This sample yields approximately 180,000 clones, of which 82% are seen a single time; about 8.4% belongs to the top ten. Sequenced: peripheral blood. All receptors come from a woman between 65 and 79 years old with acute or convalescent COVID-19. CDR3s include the opening cysteine and the closing phenylalanine or tryptophan. A D gene is named only where the DNA matches it firmly. Size tells how often a clone was seen (once, few, many) or the class of an expanded clone, and some rows leave it out.

v_gene: TRBV5-1; j_gene: TRBJ1-1; abundance: .; d_gene: .; CDR3aa: CASKGTIRTEAFF; CDR3nt: TGCGCCAGCAAGGGGACTATTAGAACTGAAGCTTTCTTT
v_gene: TRBV10-3; j_gene: TRBJ1-2; abundance: few; d_gene: TRBD1; CDR3aa: CATRGQISHDGYTF; CDR3nt: TGTGCCACCAGGGGACAGATCTCACACGATGGCTACACCTTC
v_gene: TRBV7-9; j_gene: TRBJ1-1; abundance: .; d_gene: .; CDR3aa: CASSAGRENTEAFF; CDR3nt: TGTGCCAGCAGCGCAGGACGGGAGAACACTGAAGCTTTCTTT
v_gene: TRBV6-2/TRBV6-3; j_gene: TRBJ2-7; abundance: .; d_gene: TRBD2; CDR3aa: CASTPSGSRHEQYF; CDR3nt: TGTGCCAGCACCCCCAGCGGGAGCCGACACGAGCAGTACTTC
v_gene: TRBV3-1/TRBV3-2; j_gene: TRBJ2-7; abundance: .; d_gene: TRBD2; CDR3aa: CASSQDMAGGPYEQYF; CDR3nt: TGTGCCAGCAGCCAAGATATGGCGGGAGGGCCCTACGAGCAGTACTTC
v_gene: TRBV5-6; j_gene: TRBJ1-2; abundance: .; d_gene: TRBD1; CDR3aa: CASSETGTAHNYGYTF; CDR3nt: TGTGCCAGCAGCGAAACCGGGACAGCCCATAACTATGGCTACACCTTC
v_gene: TRBV7-2; j_gene: TRBJ2-3; abundance: .; d_gene: TRBD2; CDR3aa: CASSVLAGVGTDTQYF; CDR3nt: TGTGCCAGCAGCGTCCTAGCGGGAGTGGGAACAGATACGCAGTATTTT
v_gene: TRBV7-6; j_gene: TRBJ2-2; abundance: .; d_gene: .; CDR3aa: CASSPQSPGELFF; CDR3nt: TGTGCCAGCAGCCCACAGTCTCCCGGGGAGCTGTTTTTT
v_gene: TRBV19; j_gene: TRBJ1-5; abundance: .; d_gene: .; CDR3aa: CASSIYLSNQPQHF; CDR3nt: TGTGCCAGTAGTATTTATTTAAGCAATCAGCCCCAGCATTTT
v_gene: TRBV6-6; j_gene: TRBJ2-5; abundance: once; d_gene: .; CDR3aa: CASSWSGFKTQYF; CDR3nt: TGTGCCAGCAGCTGGAGCGGGTTTAAGACCCAGTACTTC
v_gene: TRBV28; j_gene: TRBJ2-5; abundance: once; d_gene: .; CDR3aa: CASSLSGGETQYF; CDR3nt: TGTGCCAGCAGTTTATCAGGGGGGGAGACCCAGTACTTC
v_gene: TRBV27; j_gene: TRBJ2-3; abundance: .; d_gene: .; CDR3aa: CASSSRDSSTDTQYF; CDR3nt: TGTGCCAGCAGTTCGCGGGACTCTAGCACAGATACGCAGTATTTT
v_gene: TRBV30; j_gene: TRBJ2-7; abundance: .; d_gene: TRBD1; CDR3aa: CAWADRVLYEQYF; CDR3nt: TGTGCCTGGGCCGACAGGGTCCTTTACGAGCAGTACTTC
v_gene: TRBV28; j_gene: TRBJ1-6; abundance: .; d_gene: TRBD1; CDR3aa: CASSATGDRVNSPLHF; CDR3nt: TGTGCCAGCAGTGCCACAGGGGACAGGGTTAATTCACCCCTCCACTTT
v_gene: TRBV30; j_gene: TRBJ2-3; abundance: .; d_gene: TRBD1; CDR3aa: CAWSKGQGADTQYF; CDR3nt: TGTGCCTGGAGCAAGGGACAGGGGGCAGATACGCAGTATTTT
v_gene: TRBV7-2; j_gene: TRBJ2-1; abundance: once; d_gene: TRBD2; CDR3aa: CASSLGGGLNEQFF; CDR3nt: TGTGCCAGCAGCTTGGGGGGGGGTTTGAATGAGCAGTTCTTC
v_gene: TRBV29-1; j_gene: TRBJ2-1; abundance: .; d_gene: .; CDR3aa: CSVDYSPYNEQFF; CDR3nt: TGCAGCGTTGACTACAGCCCCTACAATGAGCAGTTCTTC
v_gene: TRBV5-1; j_gene: TRBJ1-1; abundance: .; d_gene: TRBD1; CDR3aa: CASSAGTGLILMNTEAFF; CDR3nt: TGCGCCAGCAGCGCCGGGACAGGGTTGATCTTGATGAACACTGAAGCTTTCTTT
v_gene: TRBV27; j_gene: TRBJ1-2; abundance: .; d_gene: .; CDR3aa: CASASQGGYGYTF; CDR3nt: TGTGCCAGCGCATCTCAGGGAGGCTATGGCTACACCTTC
v_gene: TRBV7-9; j_gene: TRBJ2-7; abundance: few; d_gene: TRBD2; CDR3aa: CASSLAAGGLIYEQYF; CDR3nt: TGTGCCAGCAGCTTAGCCGCGGGGGGTCTCATCTACGAGCAGTACTTC
v_gene: TRBV6-6; j_gene: TRBJ1-4; abundance: .; d_gene: .; CDR3aa: CASSYGRGANEKLFF; CDR3nt: TGTGCCAGCAGTTACGGGCGGGGGGCTAATGAAAAACTGTTTTTT
v_gene: TRBV15; j_gene: TRBJ1-5; abundance: few; d_gene: TRBD1; CDR3aa: CATSLGQGKSQPQHF; CDR3nt: TGTGCCACCAGTTTGGGACAGGGGAAGAGTCAGCCCCAGCATTTT
v_gene: TRBV29-1; j_gene: TRBJ2-1; abundance: .; d_gene: TRBD2; CDR3aa: CSVRLAGVYEQFF; CDR3nt: TGCAGCGTTAGGCTAGCGGGAGTTTATGAGCAGTTCTTC
v_gene: TRBV6-5; j_gene: TRBJ2-7; abundance: .; d_gene: TRBD1; CDR3aa: CASSYRQGYEQYF; CDR3nt: TGTGCCAGCAGTTATAGACAGGGATACGAGCAGTACTTC
v_gene: TRBV28; j_gene: TRBJ1-1; abundance: .; d_gene: TRBD1; CDR3aa: CASSKRQGGAFF; CDR3nt: TGTGCCAGCAGTAAGCGACAGGGCGGGGCTTTCTTT
v_gene: TRBV14; j_gene: TRBJ2-5; abundance: .; d_gene: TRBD2; CDR3aa: CASSPETSMNQETQYF; CDR3nt: TGTGCCAGCAGCCCGGAGACTAGCATGAACCAAGAGACCCAGTACTTC
v_gene: TRBV14; j_gene: TRBJ1-2; abundance: .; d_gene: .; CDR3aa: CASSPVRGTGGYTF; CDR3nt: TGTGCCAGCAGCCCAGTCCGGGGGACGGGTGGCTACACCTTC
v_gene: TRBV28; j_gene: TRBJ2-6; abundance: once; d_gene: TRBD1; CDR3aa: CASRLGKQGADSGANVLTF; CDR3nt: TGTGCCAGCAGGCTTGGAAAACAGGGGGCGGACTCTGGGGCCAACGTCCTGACTTTC
v_gene: TRBV7-2; j_gene: TRBJ1-6; abundance: .; d_gene: .; CDR3aa: CASSLRGGDSPLHF; CDR3nt: TGTGCCAGCAGCTTACGGGGGGGCGATTCACCCCTCCACTTT
v_gene: TRBV19; j_gene: TRBJ1-5; abundance: once; d_gene: .; CDR3aa: CASSIDRGSGQPQHF; CDR3nt: TGTGCCAGTAGTATAGATCGGGGATCGGGCCAGCCCCAGCATTTT
v_gene: TRBV5-4; j_gene: TRBJ1-2; abundance: .; d_gene: .; CDR3aa: CASSSAGVSYGYTF; CDR3nt: TGTGCCAGCAGCTCCGCAGGGGTTAGCTATGGCTACACCTTC
v_gene: TRBV27; j_gene: TRBJ1-6; abundance: .; d_gene: .; CDR3aa: CASSSNRASYNSPLHF; CDR3nt: TGTGCCAGCAGCTCAAACAGGGCCTCCTATAATTCACCCCTCCACTTT
v_gene: TRBV7-2; j_gene: TRBJ2-1; abundance: .; d_gene: TRBD1; CDR3aa: CASRSPGQGSYNEQFF; CDR3nt: TGTGCCAGCAGAAGTCCGGGACAGGGGTCCTACAATGAGCAGTTCTTC
v_gene: TRBV12-5; j_gene: TRBJ2-1; abundance: .; d_gene: TRBD2; CDR3aa: CASGLVGASGYNEQFF; CDR3nt: TGTGCTAGTGGTTTGGTAGGGGCTAGCGGCTACAATGAGCAGTTCTTC
v_gene: TRBV27; j_gene: TRBJ2-1; abundance: .; d_gene: TRBD2; CDR3aa: CASSLYMTSGGVKREQFF; CDR3nt: TGTGCCAGCAGTTTATATATGACTAGCGGGGGGGTAAAGCGTGAGCAGTTCTTC
v_gene: TRBV4-3; j_gene: TRBJ2-1; abundance: .; d_gene: TRBD2; CDR3aa: CASSPQRGYNEQFF; CDR3nt: TGCGCCAGCAGCCCGCAGCGGGGCTACAATGAGCAGTTCTTC
v_gene: TRBV6-6; j_gene: TRBJ2-2; abundance: .; d_gene: TRBD1; CDR3aa: CASIFTDRGSAGELFF; CDR3nt: TGTGCCAGCATTTTTACGGACAGGGGGTCGGCCGGGGAGCTGTTTTTT
v_gene: TRBV3-1/TRBV3-2; j_gene: TRBJ2-1; abundance: .; d_gene: TRBD2; CDR3aa: CASSHITGTSGNEQFF; CDR3nt: TGTGCCAGCAGCCACATTACCGGGACTAGCGGCAATGAGCAGTTCTTC
v_gene: TRBV11-3; j_gene: TRBJ1-1; abundance: few; d_gene: .; CDR3aa: CASSLNGLPNTEAFF; CDR3nt: TGTGCCAGCAGCTTAAATGGCCTCCCGAACACTGAAGCTTTCTTT
v_gene: TRBV11-3; j_gene: TRBJ2-1; abundance: few; d_gene: .; CDR3aa: CASSSPPGNEQFF; CDR3nt: TGTGCCAGCAGCTCCCCCCCAGGGAATGAGCAGTTCTTC
v_gene: TRBV19; j_gene: TRBJ1-1; abundance: few; d_gene: .; CDR3aa: CASSGTWLTEAFF; CDR3nt: TGTGCCAGTAGTGGGACTTGGCTGACTGAAGCTTTCTTT
v_gene: TRBV6-5; j_gene: TRBJ2-7; abundance: .; d_gene: .; CDR3aa: CASGRDEQYF; CDR3nt: TGTGCCAGCGGCAGGGACGAGCAGTACTTC
v_gene: TRBV28; j_gene: TRBJ1-2; abundance: .; d_gene: .; CDR3aa: CGSTPPGNYGYTF; CDR3nt: TGTGGCAGCACCCCTCCGGGTAACTATGGCTACACCTTC
v_gene: TRBV9; j_gene: TRBJ2-3; abundance: .; d_gene: .; CDR3aa: CASSVAGQSTDTQYF; CDR3nt: TGTGCCAGCAGCGTAGCTGGGCAGTCCACAGATACGCAGTATTTT
v_gene: TRBV11-3; j_gene: TRBJ2-1; abundance: .; d_gene: TRBD2; CDR3aa: CASSYSGGADNEQFF; CDR3nt: TGTGCCAGCAGCTATAGCGGGGGGGCCGACAATGAGCAGTTCTTC
v_gene: TRBV19; j_gene: TRBJ2-7; abundance: once; d_gene: .; CDR3aa: CASSIGVQGRAYEQYF; CDR3nt: TGTGCCAGTAGTATAGGGGTCCAGGGAAGAGCCTACGAGCAGTACTTC
v_gene: TRBV6-2/TRBV6-3; j_gene: TRBJ2-5; abundance: .; d_gene: .; CDR3aa: CASSPRETQYF; CDR3nt: TGTGCCAGCAGCCCCCGAGAGACCCAGTACTTC
v_gene: TRBV19; j_gene: TRBJ2-7; abundance: .; d_gene: .; CDR3aa: CASSIMSVTTYEQYF; CDR3nt: TGTGCCAGTAGTATTATGAGCGTTACGACCTACGAGCAGTACTTC
v_gene: TRBV9; j_gene: TRBJ2-2; abundance: .; d_gene: TRBD1; CDR3aa: CASGGQGHTGELFF; CDR3nt: TGTGCCAGCGGAGGACAGGGGCACACCGGGGAGCTGTTTTTT
v_gene: TRBV5-1; j_gene: TRBJ1-1; abundance: .; d_gene: TRBD1; CDR3aa: CASSPTGIHTEAFF; CDR3nt: TGCGCCAGCAGCCCGACAGGGATACACACTGAAGCTTTCTTT
v_gene: TRBV3-1/TRBV3-2; j_gene: TRBJ1-5; abundance: .; d_gene: .; CDR3aa: CASSQDLVNQPQHF; CDR3nt: TGTGCCAGCAGCCAAGATCTAGTCAATCAGCCCCAGCATTTT
v_gene: TRBV27; j_gene: TRBJ1-3; abundance: .; d_gene: TRBD1; CDR3aa: CASSLTGASGNTIYF; CDR3nt: TGTGCCAGCAGTTTGACAGGGGCCTCTGGAAACACCATATATTTT
v_gene: TRBV30; j_gene: TRBJ1-2; abundance: once; d_gene: .; CDR3aa: CAWSAYGQGYGYTF; CDR3nt: TGTGCCTGGAGTGCATATGGGCAGGGATATGGCTACACCTTC
v_gene: TRBV27; j_gene: TRBJ2-7; abundance: few; d_gene: TRBD1; CDR3aa: CASSFRRGHEQYF; CDR3nt: TGTGCCAGCAGTTTCCGCAGGGGGCACGAGCAGTACTTC